What follows is one T cell receptor beta chain and its context. This sample was included in a study of blood T cell repertoires in COVID-19. Germline lookup yields CDR1 SGHAT and CDR2 FQNNGV. This CDR3 has 16 residues. V lost 1 base and J lost 1; bases outside the gene matches: 3. Sequenced by immunoSEQ multiplex PCR; TCRdb stores in-frame clones only, minus some. The sample includes under 250,000 clones, roughly 86% seen only once; the top ten take less than 4.5%. The V gene is TRBV11-2, the J gene TRBJ2-2; TRBD1 agrees at 7 bases. The sequence came from a woman aged 30 to 39 with acute COVID-19. Sequenced input: PBMCs or T cells enriched from blood (not recorded which). CDR3 DNA sequence: TGTGCCAGCAGCTTAGGCCACAGGGGGAACACCGGGGAGCTGTTTTTT. Protein product: CASSLGHRGNTGELFF.